These 31 T cell receptor beta chains were sequenced from one sample in a study of breast tumors, draining lymph nodes, adjacent tissues. The lymph nodes were axillary draining lymph nodes from breast cancer patients. TCRdb fed the multiplex PCR reads into MiXCR, producing one record per CDR3 protein. In the table there are around 110,000 distinct CDR3 sequences, more than 30% of which are singletons. The sequencing input was axillary lymph node tissue. These receptors all stem from a female donor with breast cancer. Some clones in this sample may be carry-over from other donors' samples.

This clonotype was observed at least ten times. V is TRBV11-2 and J is TRBJ2-7, with TRBD2 identical over 8 bases. The CDR3 loop spans 18 amino acids. V shed 1 base and J 0 bases; nucleotides not matched to a gene: 11. Germline CDR1 is SGHAT and CDR2 is FQNNGV. The DNA of the CDR3 is TGTGCCAGCAGCTTAGGAGGGCTAGCGGGCCTGAGCTCCTACGAGCAGTACTTC. Its translation is CASSLGGLAGLSSYEQYF.

This clonotype was observed many times. This rearrangement joins TRBV6-4 to TRBJ1-2, with 11 nucleotides matching TRBD1. This CDR3 is 13 amino acids long. From germline, CDR1 is MRHNA and CDR2 SNTAGT. With 5 bases clipped from V and 6 bases from J, the junction kept 2 bases outside the gene matches. The DNA for the CDR3 is TGTGCCAGCAGTAGGACAGGGGGCGATGGCTACACCTTC. Encoded protein: CASSRTGGDGYTF.

This clonotype was picked up many times. The chain has TRBV29-1 and TRBJ1-4; 7 positions match TRBD1. Germline CDR1 and CDR2: SQVTM and ANQGSEA. The trim removed 6 bases at V and 0 bases at J, leaving 4 bases unmatched. This CDR3 has 14 residues. The CDR3 region is CSVSGGATNEKLFF. In DNA form, the CDR3 reads TGCAGCGTATCAGGGGGTGCAACTAATGAAAAACTGTTTTTT.

This clonotype occurred a few times. The CDR3 protein is CASSLGQGNSNTEAFF. The CDR3 bases are TGTGCCAGCAGCTTAGGGCAGGGGAACTCAAACACTGAAGCTTTCTTT. The V call is TRBV13, the J call TRBJ1-1, with D possibly TRBD1 on 6 matching bases. V lost 0 bases and J lost 2, with 13 bases in between. Looked up from germline, CDR1 is PRHDT and CDR2 is FYEKMQ (reference sequence). The CDR3 is 16 residues long.

This clonotype was counted at least ten times. J is TRBJ2-3 and V is TRBV7-9, with D perhaps TRBD2 (6 bases). Germline lookup yields CDR1 SEHNR and CDR2 FQNEAQ (reference sequence). V lost 5 bases and J lost 0, with 12 bases in between. This CDR3 is built from 15 residues. The CDR3: CASSPGTLSTDTQYF. Written as DNA, the CDR3 is TGTGCCAGCAGCCCCGGGACTCTGAGCACAGATACGCAGTATTTT.

The rearrangement joins TRBV25-1 to TRBJ1-2; the match to TRBD1 covers 10 bases. CDR1 is MGHDK and CDR2 is SYGVNS in the germline V gene. This CDR3 is built from 15 residues. Trimming at V came to 6 bases and at J to 4 bases, leaving 8 bases not matched to a gene. The CDR3 protein is CASSVGTGETYGYTF. CDR3 coding DNA: TGTGCCAGCAGCGTCGGGACAGGGGAAACCTATGGCTACACCTTC.

This clonotype was recorded at least ten times. V and J are TRBV5-4 and TRBJ1-2; 9 positions agree with TRBD1. Germline V gene lookup returns CDR1 SGHNT and CDR2 YYREEE (reference sequence). This CDR3 has 14 residues. With 2 bases clipped from V and 8 bases from J, the junction kept 7 bases outside the gene matches. The CDR3 sequence is CASSFSGQGKGYTF. In DNA, the CDR3 is TGTGCCAGCAGCTTTTCGGGACAGGGTAAAGGCTACACCTTC.

This clonotype was seen at least ten times. The chain links TRBV7-9 to TRBJ2-2; 13 bases are shared with TRBD2. CDR3 length equals 20 residues. Germline V lookup: CDR1 SEHNR, CDR2 FQNEAQ (reference sequence). The junction had 16 bases not matched to a gene; V was cut back by 2 bases and J by 7 bases. DNA for the CDR3: TGTGCCAGCAGCTTATCGGGGCTAGGACTAGCGGGAGAATCGATCGGGGAGCTGTTTTTT. Protein sequence: CASSLSGLGLAGESIGELFF.

This clonotype was seen repeatedly, ten times or more. The chain couples TRBV6-6 to TRBJ2-1; possible D gene TRBD2, 7 bases. Germline V gene lookup returns CDR1 MNHNY and CDR2 SVGAGI (reference sequence). The CDR3 is made up of 14 amino acids. Trimming stripped 5 bases from V and 7 bases from J, with 15 bases between. For the CDR3, the DNA is TGTGCCAGCAGTAGGGGGGAGGGGTTTAATGAGCAGTTCTTC. It specifies CASSRGEGFNEQFF.

Ten or more counts support this clonotype. This may stem from a read error, because a much larger clone lies one nucleotide away. The chain employs TRBV20-1 and TRBJ1-6; D gene uncertain. The length of the CDR3 is 16 residues. The V end lost 3 bases, the J end lost 7 bases, and 19 bases lay between the germline ends. Germline V gene sequence: CDR1 DFQATT, CDR2 SNEGSKA (reference sequence). The CDR3 DNA reads as TGCAGTGCTAGGAAACTTAGGCGGGATACAAATTCACCCCTCCACTTT. Translating gives CSARKLRRDTNSPLHF.

This clonotype was counted ten times or more. The chain joins TRBV6-1 to TRBJ2-5, with D perhaps matching TRBD1 (5 bases). With 7 bases removed from V and 0 bases from J, the gap between germline ends came to 15 bases. CDR3 length: 15 residues. Germline values: CDR1 MNHNS, CDR2 SASEGT. CDR3 bases: TGTGCCAGCAACCGTCGACAGTTTAACCAAGAGACCCAGTACTTC. Its translation: CASNRRQFNQETQYF.

This clonotype was observed many times. V is TRBV5-1 and J is TRBJ2-1, with 8 bases lining up with TRBD2. Germline CDR1 reads SGHRS; CDR2 reads YFSETQ. V lost 4 bases and J lost 5; bases outside the gene matches: 8. The CDR3 is 15 residues long. The CDR3 region is CASSGRTSPNNEQFF. CDR3 DNA: TGCGCCAGCAGCGGTCGGACTAGCCCAAACAATGAGCAGTTCTTC.

This clonotype showed up just a few times. The chain is built from TRBV18 and TRBJ1-1; D gene unclear. The V end lost 4 bases, the J end lost 4 bases, and 16 bases lay between the germline ends. Germline V gene lookup returns CDR1 KGHSH and CDR2 LQKENI. The CDR3 is 15 residues long. CDR3 in amino acids: CASSLTTPMGTEAFF. CDR3 DNA: TGTGCCAGCTCACTCACCACCCCCATGGGCACTGAAGCTTTCTTT.

The sample holds many counts of this clonotype. This chain connects TRBV6-1 to TRBJ2-5; D may be TRBD1 (6 bases). The V gene's germline CDR1 is MNHNS and CDR2 SASEGT. With 7 bases removed from V and 4 bases from J, the gap between germline ends came to 16 bases. This CDR3 has 14 residues. The CDR3 sequence: CASMTQGTRETQYF. CDR3 nucleotides: TGTGCCAGCATGACACAGGGAACCAGAGAGACCCAGTACTTC.

This clonotype was observed a single time. CDR3 nucleotides: TGCAGTGCTACCGGACGGATTAATTCACCCCTCCACTTT. Its protein is CSATGRINSPLHF. The chain combines TRBV20-1 with TRBJ1-6, with D hard to call. Germline loops: CDR1 DFQATT, CDR2 SNEGSKA (reference sequence). This CDR3 spans 13 amino acids. The V and J ends lost 4 bases and 6 bases respectively, with 10 bases between them.

This clonotype was picked up many times. The CDR3 DNA reads TGTGCCACCAGGGGTTCTGGACAGGGCAATCAGCCCCAGCATTTT. As protein: CATRGSGQGNQPQHF. The chain links TRBV24-1 to TRBJ1-5; 7 bases map to TRBD1. Germline assignment: CDR1 KGHDR and CDR2 SFDVKD. Trimming removed 7 bases from V and 2 bases from J; junction bases left unmatched: 7. This CDR3 comprises 15 residues.

There are a few counts of this clonotype. A much larger clonotype is one base distant, so this may be a read error. The rearrangement joins TRBV20-1 to TRBJ2-1, with 10 bases identical to TRBD1. CDR1 DFQATT and CDR2 SNEGSKA come from the germline V gene (reference sequence). This CDR3 spans 15 amino acids. CDR3 amino acids: CSAPKTGGSSNEQFF. DNA for the CDR3: TGCAGTGCTCCAAAGACAGGGGGCTCCTCCAATGAGCAGTTCTTC.

This clonotype was counted many times. This chain uses TRBV19 with TRBJ1-3; D gene unclear. Between the trimmed V and J ends, which lost 5 bases and 0 bases, there was a span of 11 bases. Germline CDR1 is LNHDA and CDR2 is SQIVND (reference sequence). The CDR3 loop spans 15 amino acids. CDR3 DNA: TGTGCCAGTAGTCGCGCAGGACTCTCTGGAAACACCATATATTTT. As protein: CASSRAGLSGNTIYF.

This clonotype was found many times. The chain uses TRBV27 and TRBJ2-7; tentative D call: TRBD2 (5 bases). This CDR3 is 16 amino acids long. Germline V gives CDR1 MNHEY, CDR2 SMNVEV (reference sequence). With 3 bases removed from V and 3 bases from J, the gap between germline ends came to 18 bases. The CDR3 region has the DNA TGTGCCAGCAGTTTTAGCGTGGCAGGTGTAGTCTACGAGCAGTACTTC. It specifies CASSFSVAGVVYEQYF.

As to this clonotype: A much larger clone lies a single base off, so this may be a read error. The chain uses TRBV5-5 and TRBJ2-5, with no clear D. Germline-derived CDR1 and CDR2 are SGHKS and YYEKEE (reference sequence). The CDR3 runs to 16 residues. Trimming cost V 4 bases and J 1 base, with 17 bases left between them. The CDR3 is CASSGLRARSQETQYF. The CDR3 nucleotides read TGTGCCAGCAGCGGCTTACGGGCACGCTCCCAAGAGACCCAGTACTTC.

This clonotype was picked up many times. The chain is built from TRBV5-1 and TRBJ2-6, with 9 positions matching TRBD1. J gave up 2 bases and V 2 bases, and 8 bases lay outside the gene matches. The germline CDR1 and CDR2 sequences are SGHRS and YFSETQ. The CDR3 extends over 18 amino acids. For the CDR3, the DNA is TGCGCCAGCAGCTTACTACAGGGGGCGCAAGCTGGGGCCAACGTCCTGACTTTC. It codes for CASSLLQGAQAGANVLTF.

This clonotype was recorded many times. The chain carries TRBV25-1 and TRBJ2-6, with D perhaps TRBD1 (5 bases). The CDR3 is 15 residues long. Trimming cost V 4 bases and J 2 bases, with 9 bases left between them. Germline loops: CDR1 MGHDK, CDR2 SYGVNS. The chain's CDR3 is CASSAAGPGANVLTF. The CDR3 DNA is TGTGCCAGCAGTGCGGCAGGGCCTGGGGCCAACGTCCTGACTTTC.

V is TRBV20-1 and J is TRBJ1-4; D unclear. Trimming shortened V by 6 bases and J by 7 bases, and 9 bases separated the two germline ends. In germline, CDR1 is DFQATT, CDR2 SNEGSKA (reference sequence). This CDR3 comprises 11 residues. The CDR3 bases are TGCAGTGCGGATGGAGGTGAAAAACTGTTTTTT. Translating gives CSADGGEKLFF.

This clonotype was detected many times. The chain has TRBV12-3 or TRBV12-4 and TRBJ2-6; D is tentatively TRBD1 or TRBD2 (5 bases each). The CDR3 has 16 residues. V lost 6 bases to trimming and J lost 0 bases, with 12 bases between them. This CDR3 reads CASSPGTNSGANVLTF. The CDR3, as DNA: TGTGCCAGCAGCCCGGGGACGAACTCTGGGGCCAACGTCCTGACTTTC.

This sequence joins TRBV24-1 and TRBJ2-5; a possible D gene is TRBD1 (5 bases). V lost 1 base, J lost 5 bases, and 10 bases lay in between. This CDR3 region has 14 residues. CDR1 and CDR2 from the germline V gene are KGHDR and SFDVKD. CDR3 loop: CATSDFAGIETQYF. In DNA, the CDR3 is TGTGCCACCAGTGATTTTGCAGGGATCGAGACCCAGTACTTC.

Comment on this clonotype: Mismatch with germline at one junction end may stem from a read error. The chain combines TRBV10-3 with TRBJ2-6, with 9 bases lining up with TRBD1. Germline V gene data show CDR1 as ENHRY and CDR2 as SYGVKD. This CDR3 comprises 18 residues. The CDR3, as DNA: TGCGCCATCAGTAAGGTAACAGGGGGCGCAACTGGGGTCAACGTCCTGACTTTC. Translating it yields CAISKVTGGATGVNVLTF.

This clonotype has at least ten counts. A much bigger clone sits one base away, suggesting this may be a read error. The rearrangement links TRBV6-4 to TRBJ2-7; a possible D gene is TRBD2 (5 bases). The germline V and J ends were trimmed by 5 bases and 3 bases, with 11 bases remaining between them. The CDR3 has 13 residues. Germline CDR1 reads MRHNA; CDR2 reads SNTAGT. As DNA, the CDR3 is TGTGCCAGCAGTCTGGCGGGCGACTACGAGCAGTACTTC. It yields the protein CASSLAGDYEQYF.

This clonotype was observed a few times. One base away lies a much larger clone, so this may be a sequencing read error. This rearrangement joins TRBV6-1 to TRBJ2-7, with D perhaps TRBD1 (5 bases). The germline CDR1 and CDR2 sequences are MNHNS and SASEGT. The V end lost 5 bases, the J end lost 5 bases, and 13 bases lay between the germline ends. This CDR3 contains 13 residues. The CDR3 DNA sequence: TGTGCCAGCAGTCAAGTAAGGGGAAACGAGCAGTACTTC. This sequence encodes CASSQVRGNEQYF.

Worth noting for this clonotype: The conserved final phenylalanine or tryptophan is absent from the CDR3, which likely points to a read error. The J gene is TRBJ2-7, the V gene TRBV7-9, with D perhaps matching TRBD1 (6 bases). The CDR3 contains 20 residues. Per the germline V gene, CDR1 is SEHNR and CDR2 is FQNEAQ (reference sequence). V dropped 2 bases and J dropped 2 bases, with 28 bases sitting between them. The CDR3 loop is CASSLIGWRTDSKLPYEQYS. The CDR3 DNA reads TGTGCCAGCAGCTTAATAGGATGGAGGACAGATTCCAAGCTGCCCTACGAGCAGTACTCC.

This clonotype was detected many times. The chain uses TRBV3-1 and TRBJ1-5, with 10 positions matching TRBD1. With 4 bases clipped from V and 5 bases from J, the junction kept 5 bases outside the gene matches. The CDR3 runs to 15 residues. Germline CDR1 and CDR2: LGHDT and YNNKEL (reference sequence). The CDR3: CASSLAGTGDQPQHF. Here the CDR3 DNA reads TGTGCCAGCAGCCTAGCTGGGACAGGGGATCAGCCCCAGCATTTT.

This clonotype was counted many times. This sequence joins TRBV25-1 and TRBJ2-1, with D maybe TRBD2 (6 bases). Per the germline V gene, CDR1 is MGHDK and CDR2 is SYGVNS. With 1 base removed from V and 0 bases from J, the gap between germline ends came to 16 bases. The CDR3 has 18 amino acids. The CDR3 spells CASSESYRAGGSYNEQFF. The CDR3 region has the DNA TGTGCCAGCAGTGAATCGTACCGAGCGGGTGGCTCCTACAATGAGCAGTTCTTC.